The clone carrying this T cell receptor (beta chain) was seen many times. This sample is drawn from a study of early T cells in non-severe SARS-CoV-2 infection. The V gene lost 4 bases and the J gene lost 11 bases, with 16 bases spanning the gap. This CDR3 spans 13 amino acids. The germline V gene has CDR1 LGHDT and CDR2 YNNKEL (reference sequence). TCRdb re-derived calls from the 5' RACE reads in MiXCR, one entry per CDR3 protein. The sample carries over 35,000 distinct CDR3 sequences, about a tenth recorded once. The chain carries TRBV3-1 and TRBJ2-3; D is ambiguous. Sequenced sample: whole blood. This receptor was taken from an adult who was a healthcare worker with PCR-confirmed SARS-CoV-2 infection or an uninfected control (not recorded which). The CDR3 is CASSLVNSRRQYF. CDR3 nucleotide sequence: TGTGCCAGCAGCCTTGTGAACTCCAGAAGGCAGTATTTT.